This T cell receptor beta chain was sequenced for a study of blood T cell repertoires in COVID-19. Study-level background: Whether acute or convalescent, the COVID-19 samples came from the United States, Italy and Spain. In each case, the material was cDNA or gDNA derived from T cells, B-cell-depleted T cells, or PBMCs.

Per the original methods: Scientists estimated how many nucleated cells there were by amplifying reference gene primers. Sequencing was performed with immunoSEQ multiplex PCR; in TCRdb, only in-frame clones are kept and a portion is missing. Clone size and the V and J calls come from that table; the DNA yielded D and trimming. The sample has roughly 300,000 clones; about 89% are singletons. The sample taken for sequencing was peripheral blood. The origin of this receptor is a woman under 40 with COVID-19, enrolled during active disease.

The CDR3 region has the DNA TGCGCCAGCAGCCCGGGACTAGCGGGTATCTACAATGAGCAGTTCTTC. The encoded protein is CASSPGLAGIYNEQFF. The chain employs TRBV5-1 and TRBJ2-1, with 12 bases lining up with TRBD2. V lost 4 bases and J lost 3; bases outside the gene matches: 5. Germline values: CDR1 SGHRS, CDR2 YFSETQ. This CDR3 spans 16 amino acids.